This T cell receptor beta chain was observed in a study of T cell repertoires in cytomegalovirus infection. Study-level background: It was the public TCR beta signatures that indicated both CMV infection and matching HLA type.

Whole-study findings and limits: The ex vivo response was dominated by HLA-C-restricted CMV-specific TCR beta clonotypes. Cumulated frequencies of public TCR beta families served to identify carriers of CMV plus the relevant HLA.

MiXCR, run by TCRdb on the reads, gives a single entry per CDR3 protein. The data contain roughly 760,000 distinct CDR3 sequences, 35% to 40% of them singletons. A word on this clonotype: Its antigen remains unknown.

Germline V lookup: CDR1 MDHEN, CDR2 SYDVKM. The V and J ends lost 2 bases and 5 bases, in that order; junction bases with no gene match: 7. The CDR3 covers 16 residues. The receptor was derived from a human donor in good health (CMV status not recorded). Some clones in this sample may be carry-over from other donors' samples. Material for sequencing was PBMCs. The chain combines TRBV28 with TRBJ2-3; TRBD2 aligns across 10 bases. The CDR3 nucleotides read TGTGCCAGCAGTTTACCCCTAGCGGGAGCAGGAGATACGCAGTATTTT. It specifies CASSLPLAGAGDTQYF.